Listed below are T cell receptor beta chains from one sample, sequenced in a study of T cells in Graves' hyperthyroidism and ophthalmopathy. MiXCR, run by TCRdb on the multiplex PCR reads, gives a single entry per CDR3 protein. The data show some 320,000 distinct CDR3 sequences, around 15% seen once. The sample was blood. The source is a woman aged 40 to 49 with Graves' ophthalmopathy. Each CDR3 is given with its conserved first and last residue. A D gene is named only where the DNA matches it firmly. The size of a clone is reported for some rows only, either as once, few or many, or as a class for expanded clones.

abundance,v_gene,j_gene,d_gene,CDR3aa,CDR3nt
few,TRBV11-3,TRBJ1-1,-,CASSSRKGGTEAFF,TGTGCCAGCAGCTCACGGAAAGGGGGAACTGAAGCTTTCTTT
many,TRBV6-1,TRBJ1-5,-,CASSYSGEQPQHF,TGTGCCAGCAGTTATTCCGGAGAGCAGCCCCAGCATTTT
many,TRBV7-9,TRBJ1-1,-,CASSPRQEANTEAFF,TGTGCCAGCAGCCCTCGACAGGAGGCAAACACTGAAGCTTTCTTT
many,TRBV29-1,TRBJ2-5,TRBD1,CSARDRGLKTQYF,TGCAGCGCCCGGGACAGGGGGCTGAAGACCCAGTACTTC
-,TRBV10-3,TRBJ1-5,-,CAIGGDGISNQPRHF,TGTGCCATCGGAGGAGACGGAATAAGCAATCAGCCCCGGCATTTT
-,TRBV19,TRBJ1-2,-,CASSRPEAALHGYTF,TGTGCCAGTAGCCGCCCGGAGGCTGCGCTGCATGGCTACACCTTC
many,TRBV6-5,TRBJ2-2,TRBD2,CASSYEGLAGFTGELFF,TGTGCCAGCAGTTACGAGGGACTAGCGGGATTCACCGGGGAGCTGTTTTTT
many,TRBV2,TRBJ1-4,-,CASRKFSLEKLFF,TGTGCCAGCAGAAAGTTTTCGTTGGAAAAACTGTTTTTT
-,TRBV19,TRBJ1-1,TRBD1,CASRAQGGKTEAFF,TGTGCCAGTAGAGCCCAGGGGGGGAAAACTGAAGCTTTCTTT
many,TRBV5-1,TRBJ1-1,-,CASRPGGGSNTEAFF,TGCGCCAGCAGACCCGGGGGGGGATCAAACACTGAAGCTTTCTTT
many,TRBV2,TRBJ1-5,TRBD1,CASNLQGKGQPQHF,TGTGCCAGCAATCTACAGGGGAAAGGTCAGCCCCAGCATTTT
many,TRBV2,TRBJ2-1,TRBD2,CASKGTSYNEQFF,TGTGCCAGCAAAGGGACTAGCTACAATGAGCAGTTCTTC
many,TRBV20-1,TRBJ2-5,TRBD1,CSAIRQGQGDGETQYF,TGCAGTGCTATACGACAGGGACAGGGGGACGGCGAGACCCAGTACTTC
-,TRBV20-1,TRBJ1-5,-,CSARVTEGRPQHF,TGCAGTGCTAGAGTAACGGAGGGTCGGCCCCAGCATTTT
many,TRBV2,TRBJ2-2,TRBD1,CASRGQFLGELFF,TGTGCCAGCAGGGGACAGTTCCTCGGGGAGCTGTTTTTT
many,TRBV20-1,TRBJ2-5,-,CSATWTVEPQETQYF,TGCAGTGCAACTTGGACGGTGGAGCCCCAAGAGACCCAGTACTTC
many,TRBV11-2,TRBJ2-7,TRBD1,CASRQTGGATYEQYF,TGTGCCAGCAGGCAGACAGGGGGCGCGACCTACGAGCAGTACTTC
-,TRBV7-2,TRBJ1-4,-,CASSPGAGSGEKLFF,TGTGCCAGCAGCCCAGGAGCGGGATCGGGTGAAAAACTGTTTTTT
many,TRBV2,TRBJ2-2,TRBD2,CASKGAGLAGAGELFF,TGTGCCAGCAAGGGCGCGGGACTAGCGGGGGCCGGGGAGCTGTTTTTT
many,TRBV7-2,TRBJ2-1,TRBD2,CASSLVRATSGFQQFF,TGTGCCAGCAGCTTAGTACGAGCGACTAGCGGATTCCAGCAGTTCTTC
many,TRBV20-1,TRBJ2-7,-,CSSGGGGYEQYF,TGCAGTTCCGGTGGAGGGGGCTACGAGCAGTACTTC
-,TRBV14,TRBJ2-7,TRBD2,CASSQLSGLAGGGEQYF,TGCGCCAGCAGCCAACTATCGGGACTAGCGGGAGGTGGCGAGCAGTACTTC
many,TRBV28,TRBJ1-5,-,CASNQPNPRARVAHQPQHF,TGTGCCAGCAACCAACCAAACCCCCGGGCCAGGGTTGCTCATCAGCCCCAGCATTTT
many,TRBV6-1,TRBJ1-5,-,CASSTDGPWQPQHF,TGTGCCAGCAGTACCGATGGCCCGTGGCAGCCCCAGCATTTT
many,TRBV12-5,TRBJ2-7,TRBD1,CASGPTTGSWSYEQYF,TGTGCTAGTGGACCTACGACAGGGTCTTGGTCCTACGAGCAGTACTTC
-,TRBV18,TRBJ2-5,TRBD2,CASSPGGGETQYF,TGTGCCAGCTCACCAGGCGGGGGAGAGACCCAGTACTTC
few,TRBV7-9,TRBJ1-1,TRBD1,CASSLRTGDDEAFF,TGTGCCAGCAGCCTAAGGACAGGGGATGATGAAGCTTTCTTT
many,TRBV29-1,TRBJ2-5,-,CSVEQEGWQETQYF,TGCAGCGTTGAACAAGAGGGGTGGCAAGAGACCCAGTACTTC
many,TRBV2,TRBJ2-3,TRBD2,CASTGTSVLSQYF,TGTGCCAGCACCGGGACTAGTGTTTTGTCGCAGTATTTT
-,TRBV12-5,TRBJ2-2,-,CASGLEAGVSGELFF,TGTGCTAGTGGTTTGGAGGCAGGGGTCTCCGGGGAGCTGTTTTTT
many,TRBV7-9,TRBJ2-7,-,CASSLGGQGSEQYF,TGTGCCAGCAGCTTAGGCGGGCAGGGGAGCGAGCAGTACTTC
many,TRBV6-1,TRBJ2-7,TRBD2,CASKAGGSYEQYF,TGTGCCAGCAAGGCGGGAGGATCCTACGAGCAGTACTTC